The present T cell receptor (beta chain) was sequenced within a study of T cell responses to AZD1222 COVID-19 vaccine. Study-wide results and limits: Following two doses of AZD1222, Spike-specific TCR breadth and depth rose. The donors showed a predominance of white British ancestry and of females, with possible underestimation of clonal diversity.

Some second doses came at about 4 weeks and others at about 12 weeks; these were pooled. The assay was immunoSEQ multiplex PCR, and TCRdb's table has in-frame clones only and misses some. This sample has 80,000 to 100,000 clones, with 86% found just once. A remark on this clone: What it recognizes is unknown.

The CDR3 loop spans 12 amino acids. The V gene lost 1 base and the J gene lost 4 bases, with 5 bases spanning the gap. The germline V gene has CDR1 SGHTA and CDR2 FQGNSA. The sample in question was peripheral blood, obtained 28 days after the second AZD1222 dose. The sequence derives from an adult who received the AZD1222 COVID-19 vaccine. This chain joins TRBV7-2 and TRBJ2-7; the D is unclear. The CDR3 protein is CASSLVLYEQYF. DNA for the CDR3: TGTGCCAGCAGCTTAGTTCTGTACGAGCAGTACTTC.